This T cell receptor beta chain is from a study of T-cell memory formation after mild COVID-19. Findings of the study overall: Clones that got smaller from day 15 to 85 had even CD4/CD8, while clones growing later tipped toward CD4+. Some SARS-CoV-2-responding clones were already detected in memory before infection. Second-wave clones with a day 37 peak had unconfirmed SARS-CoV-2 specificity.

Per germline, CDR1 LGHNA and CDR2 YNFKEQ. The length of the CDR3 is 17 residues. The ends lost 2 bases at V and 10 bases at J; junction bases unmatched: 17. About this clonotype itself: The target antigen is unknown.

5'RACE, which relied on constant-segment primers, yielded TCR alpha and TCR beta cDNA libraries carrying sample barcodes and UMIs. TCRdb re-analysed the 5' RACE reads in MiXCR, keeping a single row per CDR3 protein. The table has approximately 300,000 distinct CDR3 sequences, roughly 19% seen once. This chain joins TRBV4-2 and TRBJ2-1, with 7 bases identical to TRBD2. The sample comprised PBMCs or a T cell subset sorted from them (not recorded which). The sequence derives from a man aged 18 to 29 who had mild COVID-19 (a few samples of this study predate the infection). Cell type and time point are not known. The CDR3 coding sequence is TGTGCCAGCAGCCAACCATACAGCGGGCCTTCGGGGGGAGAGCAGTTCTTC. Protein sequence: CASSQPYSGPSGGEQFF.